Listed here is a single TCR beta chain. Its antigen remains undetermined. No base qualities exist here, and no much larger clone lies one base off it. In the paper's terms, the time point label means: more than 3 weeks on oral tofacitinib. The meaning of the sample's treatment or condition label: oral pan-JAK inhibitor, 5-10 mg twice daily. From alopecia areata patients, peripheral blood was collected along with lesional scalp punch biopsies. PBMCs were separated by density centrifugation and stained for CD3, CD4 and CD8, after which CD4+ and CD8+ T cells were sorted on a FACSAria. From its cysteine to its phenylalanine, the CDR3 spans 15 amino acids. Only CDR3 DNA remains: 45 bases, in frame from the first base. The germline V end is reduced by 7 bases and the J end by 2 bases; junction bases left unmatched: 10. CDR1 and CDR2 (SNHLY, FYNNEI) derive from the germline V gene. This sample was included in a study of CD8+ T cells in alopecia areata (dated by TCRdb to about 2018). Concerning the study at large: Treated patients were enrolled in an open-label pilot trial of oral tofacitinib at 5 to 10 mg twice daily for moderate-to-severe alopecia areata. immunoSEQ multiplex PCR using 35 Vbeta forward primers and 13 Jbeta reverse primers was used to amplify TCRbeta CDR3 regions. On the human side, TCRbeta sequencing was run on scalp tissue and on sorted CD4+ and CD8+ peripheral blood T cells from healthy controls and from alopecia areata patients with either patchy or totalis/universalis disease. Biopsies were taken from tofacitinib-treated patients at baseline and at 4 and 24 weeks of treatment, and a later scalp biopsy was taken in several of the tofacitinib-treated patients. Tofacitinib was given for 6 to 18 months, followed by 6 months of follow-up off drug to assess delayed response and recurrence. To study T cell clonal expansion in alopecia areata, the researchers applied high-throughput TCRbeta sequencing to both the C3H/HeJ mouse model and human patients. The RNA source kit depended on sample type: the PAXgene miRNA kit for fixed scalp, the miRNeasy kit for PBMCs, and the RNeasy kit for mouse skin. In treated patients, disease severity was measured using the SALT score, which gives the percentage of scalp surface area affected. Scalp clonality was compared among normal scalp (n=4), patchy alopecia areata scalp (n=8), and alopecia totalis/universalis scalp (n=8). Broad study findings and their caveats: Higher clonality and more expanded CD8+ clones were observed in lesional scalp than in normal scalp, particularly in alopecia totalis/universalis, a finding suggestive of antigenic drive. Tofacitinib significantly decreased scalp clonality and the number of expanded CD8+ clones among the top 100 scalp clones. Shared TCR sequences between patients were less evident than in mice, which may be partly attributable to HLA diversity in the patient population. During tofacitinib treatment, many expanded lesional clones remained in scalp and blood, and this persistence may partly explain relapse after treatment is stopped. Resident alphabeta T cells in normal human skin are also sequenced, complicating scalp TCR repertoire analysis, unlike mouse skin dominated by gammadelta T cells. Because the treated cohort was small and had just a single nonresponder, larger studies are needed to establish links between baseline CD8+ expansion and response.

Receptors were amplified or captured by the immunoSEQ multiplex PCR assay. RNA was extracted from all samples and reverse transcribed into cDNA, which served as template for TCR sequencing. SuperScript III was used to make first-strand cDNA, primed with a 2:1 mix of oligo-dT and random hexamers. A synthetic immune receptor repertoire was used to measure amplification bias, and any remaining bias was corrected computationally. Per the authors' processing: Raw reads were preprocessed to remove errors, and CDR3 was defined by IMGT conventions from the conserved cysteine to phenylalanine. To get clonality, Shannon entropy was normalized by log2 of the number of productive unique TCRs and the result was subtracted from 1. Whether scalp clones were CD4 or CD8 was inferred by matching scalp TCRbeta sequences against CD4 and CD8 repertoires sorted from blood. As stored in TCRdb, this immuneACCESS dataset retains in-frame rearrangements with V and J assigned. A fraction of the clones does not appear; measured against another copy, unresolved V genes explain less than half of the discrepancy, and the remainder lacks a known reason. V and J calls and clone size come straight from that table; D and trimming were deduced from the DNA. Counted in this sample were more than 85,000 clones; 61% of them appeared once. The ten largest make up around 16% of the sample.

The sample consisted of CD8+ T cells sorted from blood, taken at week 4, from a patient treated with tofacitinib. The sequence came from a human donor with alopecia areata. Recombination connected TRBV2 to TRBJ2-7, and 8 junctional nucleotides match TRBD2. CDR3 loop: CASTETGTSTYEQYF. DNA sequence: TGTGCCAGCACCGAAACCGGGACTAGTACCTACGAGCAGTACTTC.